This section outlines one T cell receptor beta chain sequence together with its context. What it binds is not known. This specimen belongs to a study of identical twins. Notes on the study in general: The study found that models underestimated out-of-frame TCR alpha sharing in monozygotic twins.

The junction had 6 bases not matched to a gene; V was cut back by 1 base and J by 0 bases. CDR1 is LNHDA and CDR2 is SQIVND in the germline V gene (reference sequence). This CDR3 has 18 amino acids. TCRdb re-analysed the 5' RACE reads in MiXCR, keeping a single row per CDR3 protein. The sample holds under 250,000 distinct CDR3 sequences, approximately 12% seen once. The data were also submitted as part of a second study, on yellow fever vaccine responses in identical twins.

The clonotype originates from a young woman in good health. The J gene is TRBJ2-6, the V gene TRBV19; 7 nucleotides agree with TRBD2. What was sequenced was memory (CD45RO+) T cells sorted from blood. DNA for the CDR3: TGTGCCAGTAGTATAGTGGCTAGCGGTAGCTCTGGGGCCAACGTCCTGACTTTC. It translates to CASSIVASGSSGANVLTF.